The entry below describes one TCR beta chain. It lacks a known antigen. Nothing much larger sits one base from this clone, and base qualities are not available. In light of the paper, this sample's time point label describes: pretreatment peripheral blood. The cohort included 25 to 30 patients with locally advanced or metastatic urothelial carcinoma who were treated at Memorial Sloan Kettering on a trial protocol. Peripheral blood mononuclear cells were collected from each patient pretreatment and during treatment, giving between 1 and 8 total time points per patient. The Qiagen DNeasy Blood extraction kit was used to purify genomic DNA from total PBMCs and from tumor samples. PBMCs were collected pretreatment and during treatment and were isolated and stored as previously described. The data belong to a study of PD-L1 blockade in urothelial cancer (dated by TCRdb to the late 2010s). Broadly, across the study: Therapy was started at some point between 2013 and 2015 for all patients, and atezolizumab 1,200 mg was administered intravenously every 3 weeks. About 90% of the roughly 30 patients were males with bladder-origin urothelial cancer, and about 60% of the 29 reported a prior smoking history. An ECOG performance status of 0 or 1 was recorded for the patients, and 0 to 3 prior chemotherapy regimens had been received by the patients. Blood samples were analyzed 3 weeks after the start of treatment (second dose) and 6 weeks after the start of treatment. Blood samples gave median yields of about 150,000 T cells and 82,636 unique TCRs, along with a median clonality of 0.080. Somatic, immune and clinical correlates of response to PD-L1 blockade with atezolizumab in urothelial cancer were the focus of an exploratory multi-omic analysis. TCR sequencing covered pretreatment tumor samples and matched, serially collected peripheral blood taken before and after atezolizumab treatment. Durable clinical benefit was defined as progression-free survival longer than 6 months, and TCR features were also tested against progression-free and overall survival. In the same patients, whole exome sequencing and RNA sequencing of pretreatment tumors were performed in addition to TCR sequencing. Durable clinical benefit was achieved by nine patients but not by the remaining 20. Some 30 patients had pretreatment blood TCR-seq, around 25 had at least one posttreatment blood collection, and around 25 had tumor TCR-seq.

What the study reported, not specific to this receptor: A pretreatment peripheral blood TCR clonality below the median was linked to improved progression-free and overall survival. Greater expansion of tumor-associated TCR clones in peripheral blood 3 weeks after the start of treatment was observed in patients with durable benefit (n of about 20, p = 0.022). Because the sample size was small (n ≈ 31) and many exploratory analyses were performed, the results are intended to be hypothesis-generating.

Synthetic TCR analog templates were spiked into each PCR to estimate absolute template abundance from read counts. The immunoSEQ assay used bias-controlled V and J gene primers to amplify TCRbeta CDR3 regions from genomic DNA. Sequencing of rearranged TCRbeta segments was performed at approximately 20X coverage. For the original study's pipeline: Clustering was used to correct sequencing errors, and CDR3s were annotated against IMGT so that V, D and J genes could be assigned. Downstream analyses used only productive TCRbeta rearrangements, leaving out any out-of-frame or stop-codon sequences. Clonality was computed as one minus Shannon entropy normalized by the log of the number of unique productive sequences. Fisher's exact test with Benjamini-Hochberg correction, at a threshold of adjusted p below 0.01, was used to find clones that differed between time points or between blood and tumor. The source is immuneACCESS, and TCRdb retained only in-frame sequences with V and J called. Part of the clones is not carried over; for the studies checked, unresolved V genes explain less than half of this, and the remainder is unexplained. V and J calls and clone size are copied from that table; D and trimming were computed from the DNA. The sample table records some 57,000 clones; roughly 80% of these occur just once. The top ten clones comprise 1% to 1.5% of the sample.

Material: PBMCs, obtained around atezolizumab (anti-PD-L1) treatment. The TCR sequence derives from a man aged 50-60 years with urothelial cancer.

Read as DNA, the sequence is TGCGCCAGCAGTCGACAGGGTGGCTACGAGCAGTACTTC. It is translated as CASSRQGGYEQYF. The chain links TRBV10-1 with TRBJ2-7; a stretch of 7 junction bases matches TRBD1. The CDR3 runs 13 amino acids, cysteine and phenylalanine included. Of all the DNA, just the CDR3 is kept, 39 bases in frame from base 1. CDR1 and CDR2, looked up from the germline V gene (reference sequence), are WNHNN and SYGVQD. V ends up 5 bases short and J 3 bases short, with an unmatched junction base count of 4.